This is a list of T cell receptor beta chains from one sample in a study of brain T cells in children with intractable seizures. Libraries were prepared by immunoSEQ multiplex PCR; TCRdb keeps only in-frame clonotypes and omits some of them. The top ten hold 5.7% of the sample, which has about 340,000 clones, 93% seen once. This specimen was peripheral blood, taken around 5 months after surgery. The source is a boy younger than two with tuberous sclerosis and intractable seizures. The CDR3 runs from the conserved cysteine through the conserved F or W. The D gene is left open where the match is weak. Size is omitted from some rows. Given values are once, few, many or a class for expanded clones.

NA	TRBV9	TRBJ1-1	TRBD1	TGTGCCAGCAGCGGCCGGGGACAGGGGGCAGGTAACACTGAAGCTTTCTTT	CASSGRGQGAGNTEAFF
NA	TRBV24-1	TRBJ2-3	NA	TGTGCCACCAGCGGAGGCCGGATGGACGCAGATACGCAGTATTTT	CATSGGRMDADTQYF
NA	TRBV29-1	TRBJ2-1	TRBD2	TGCAGCGTTGAAGTCGGACTAGCGAGCTCCTACAATGAGCAGTTCTTC	CSVEVGLASSYNEQFF
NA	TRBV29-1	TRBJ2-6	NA	TGCAGCGTTGAAACCGGTGGGGGGCCTGGGGCCAACGTCCTGACTTTC	CSVETGGGPGANVLTF
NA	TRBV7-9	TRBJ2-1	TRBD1	TGTGCCAGTACGACAGGGAGCTACAATGAGCAGTTCTTC	CASTTGSYNEQFF
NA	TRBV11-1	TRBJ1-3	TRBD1	TGTGCCAGCAGCGGGGGACAGGACGTCGGAAACACCATATATTTT	CASSGGQDVGNTIYF
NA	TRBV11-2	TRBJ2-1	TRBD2	TGTGCCAGCAGCACTAGCGGCGTGAGCTCCTACAATGAGCAGTTCTTC	CASSTSGVSSYNEQFF
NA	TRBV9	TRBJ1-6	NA	TGTGCCAGCAGCGTGGGAGGGGTCCCCTATAATTCACCCCTCCACTTT	CASSVGGVPYNSPLHF
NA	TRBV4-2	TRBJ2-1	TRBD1	TGTGCCAGCAGCCTCGGTAGGGACAGGGCCTACAATGAGCAGTTCTTC	CASSLGRDRAYNEQFF
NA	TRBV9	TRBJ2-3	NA	TGTGCCAGCAGCGTGCCCGCCACTACAGATACGCAGTATTTT	CASSVPATTDTQYF
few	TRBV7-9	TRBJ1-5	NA	TGTGCCAGCAGCTTAGGTCCTCAGCCCCAGCATTTT	CASSLGPQPQHF
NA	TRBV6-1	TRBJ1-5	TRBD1	TGTGCCAGCAGTGTAGGGGACAGGGGGGTGGGTCAGCCCCAGCATTTT	CASSVGDRGVGQPQHF
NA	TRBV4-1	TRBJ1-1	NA	TGCGCCAGCAGCCAAGAGCGAGGTTACACTGAAGCTTTCTTT	CASSQERGYTEAFF
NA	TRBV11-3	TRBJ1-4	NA	TGTGCCAGCTTCCGACAGAGGGATCCGCTGTTTTTT	CASFRQRDPLFF